These 20 T cell receptor beta chains were all obtained from the same sample, sequenced in a study of blood T cell repertoires in COVID-19. Profiling relied on immunoSEQ multiplex PCR, and the TCRdb table lists in-frame clones only, not all of them. The table has some 340,000 clones, around four fifths seen once. Sequenced sample: peripheral blood. Receptors were obtained from a man aged 30-40 years with active or convalescent COVID-19.

V usage is TRBV5-1 and J usage is TRBJ1-2; 7 nucleotides agree with TRBD1. The CDR3 loop spans 14 amino acids. The germline V gene has CDR1 SGHRS and CDR2 YFSETQ. The V gene end was trimmed by 0 bases and the J gene end by 8 bases; junction bases not matched to a gene: 7. The CDR3 loop is CASSLARTGAGYTF. The CDR3 DNA sequence: TGCGCCAGCAGCTTGGCCAGAACAGGGGCGGGCTACACCTTC.

The V and J genes are TRBV7-6 and TRBJ2-1, with 9 bases identical to TRBD2. The V gene's germline CDR1 is SGHVS and CDR2 FNYEAQ. The CDR3 runs 18 residues. After removal of 0 bases from V and 3 bases from J, the junction contained 9 bases not matched to a gene. CDR3 DNA sequence: TGTGCCAGCAGCTTAGCGCCGGCTAGCGGGGTCGGCTACAATGAGCAGTTCTTC. This translates into CASSLAPASGVGYNEQFF.

The J gene is TRBJ2-3, the V gene TRBV6-2 or TRBV6-3; TRBD2 matches 9 bases. This CDR3 region has 14 residues. Trimming removed 6 bases from V and 4 bases from J; junction bases left unmatched: 5. CDR1 is MNHEY and CDR2 is SVGEGT in the germline V gene. CDR3 region: CASSLSGSSDTQYF. CDR3 bases: TGTGCCAGCAGCCTTAGCGGGAGTTCAGATACGCAGTATTTT.

The J gene is TRBJ1-4, the V gene TRBV5-4, with TRBD1 identical over 7 bases. V lost 0 bases to trimming and J lost 8 bases; unmatched junction nucleotides: 7. Germline CDR1 and CDR2: SGHNT and YYREEE (reference sequence). The CDR3 contains 15 residues. The CDR3 nucleotides read TGTGCCAGCAGCTTGGATCGGCAGGGGGGAGAAAAACTGTTTTTT. This gives the protein CASSLDRQGGEKLFF. The full variable domain, its missing parts supplied by reference TRBV5-4 and TRBJ1-4, is ETGVTQSPTHLIKTRGQQVTLRCSSQSGHNTVSWYQQALGQGPQFIFQYYREEENGRGNFPPRFSGLQFPNYSSELNVNALELDDSALYLCASSLDRQGGEKLFFGSGTQLSVL.

The chain is built from TRBV6-5 and TRBJ1-2; 8 bases line up with TRBD1. Per germline, CDR1 MNHEY and CDR2 SVGAGI. The CDR3 covers 13 residues. The trim removed 6 bases at V and 12 bases at J, leaving 12 bases unmatched. CDR3 in DNA: TGTGCCAGCAGGACTCCGGGACAGGAATATCACACCTTC. Protein sequence: CASRTPGQEYHTF.

The V and J genes are TRBV5-6 and TRBJ1-5; D not certain. The CDR3 spans 15 residues. Trimming took 0 bases from V and 0 from J, leaving 7 bases between them. Germline V gives CDR1 SGHDT, CDR2 YYEEEE. CDR3 in DNA: TGTGCCAGCAGCTTGGGGGCTAATAGCAATCAGCCCCAGCATTTT. Its translation: CASSLGANSNQPQHF.

Details on this clone: It is unclear where the CDR3 begins or ends on the DNA, so no DNA is shown, and the CDR3 is as TCRdb lists it. The genes are TRBV18 and TRBJ2-2; the D call in the table, TRBD1, was not verified against the DNA. The length of the CDR3 is 18 amino acids, counting both ends. Germline CDR1 and CDR2: KGHSH and LQKENI. CDR3 in amino acids: CASSLTSVRQGWTGELFF.

The chain carries TRBV5-8 and TRBJ2-7; D unclear. This CDR3 has 12 residues. Trimming left V 0 bases short and J 6 bases short, with 7 bases between. CDR1 and CDR2 from the germline V gene are SGHTS and YDEGEE. The CDR3 spells CASSLELSEQYF. As DNA, the CDR3 is TGTGCCAGCAGCTTGGAGCTATCCGAGCAGTACTTC.

V is TRBV5-4 and J is TRBJ2-5; TRBD2 matches 10 bases. The CDR3 is made up of 18 amino acids. CDR1 is SGHNT and CDR2 is YYREEE in the germline V gene (reference sequence). V dropped 0 bases and J dropped 2; count of bases not matched to a gene: 10. The CDR3 loop reads CASSLGVGTSAKQETQYF. The CDR3 nucleotides are TGTGCCAGCAGCTTGGGGGTAGGGACTAGCGCAAAACAAGAGACCCAGTACTTC. The full variable domain, in which reference TRBV5-4 and TRBJ2-5 provide the parts outside the CDR3, is ETGVTQSPTHLIKTRGQQVTLRCSSQSGHNTVSWYQQALGQGPQFIFQYYREEENGRGNFPPRFSGLQFPNYSSELNVNALELDDSALYLCASSLGVGTSAKQETQYFGPGTRLLVL.

The chain joins TRBV4-1 to TRBJ2-3; 13 bases are a match to TRBD2. CDR3 length equals 17 residues. Looked up from germline, CDR1 is MGHRA and CDR2 is YSYEKL. V trimming: 4 bases; J trimming: 2 bases; junction bases outside the gene matches: 6. The CDR3 sequence is CASSLGLAGVYTDTQYF. The CDR3 bases are TGCGCCAGCAGCCTCGGACTAGCGGGAGTATACACAGATACGCAGTATTTT.

In nucleotides, the CDR3 is TGCGCCAGCAGCGAACCCCGACAGGGCCGACAAGAGACCCAGTACTTC. This gives the protein CASSEPRQGRQETQYF. The genes are TRBV5-1 and TRBJ2-5; 7 nucleotides match TRBD1. V was pared by 4 bases and J by 2 bases, with 11 bases of the junction left unmatched. From germline, CDR1 is SGHRS and CDR2 YFSETQ. The CDR3 extends over 16 amino acids.

In its sample, this clone was seen a few times. J is TRBJ1-6 and V is TRBV4-1; the D is unclear. V lost 4 bases and J lost 0, with 16 bases in between. The CDR3 is 18 residues long. Per germline, CDR1 MGHRA and CDR2 YSYEKL. The CDR3 here is CASSPKITESSYNSPLHF. DNA of the CDR3: TGCGCCAGCAGCCCCAAAATAACAGAGAGCTCCTATAATTCACCCCTCCACTTT.

The chain uses TRBV12-3 or TRBV12-4 and TRBJ2-7, with 7 bases that match TRBD2. The CDR3 has 12 residues. V was pared by 6 bases and J by 3 bases, with 2 bases of the junction left unmatched. The DNA for the CDR3 is TGTGCCAGCAGGGGCGGGGGCTACGAGCAGTACTTC. As protein: CASRGGGYEQYF.

The table lists this clone with a few counts. This chain links TRBV3-1 (or the pseudogene TRBV3-2) with TRBJ1-2, with D hard to call. The germline gives CDR1 LGHDT, CDR2 YNNKEL (reference sequence). V lost 2 bases to trimming and J lost 3 bases, with 4 bases between them. This CDR3 region has 12 residues. The CDR3 sequence is CASSQIDYGYTF. CDR3 sequence (DNA): TGTGCCAGCAGCCAAATCGACTATGGCTACACCTTC.

The chain uses TRBV2 and TRBJ2-3; 9 nucleotides align to TRBD2. The V gene's germline CDR1 is SNHLY and CDR2 FYNNEI. J lost 3 bases, V lost 6 bases, and 4 bases had no gene match. The CDR3 length is 14 residues. This CDR3 reads CASRRLAATDTQYF. CDR3 nucleotides: TGTGCCAGCAGGCGACTAGCGGCTACAGATACGCAGTATTTT.

The CDR3 region has the DNA TGCAGCGTTGAAGGGGGGCAACAGGGGAAAGGCTACACCTTC. This translates into CSVEGGQQGKGYTF. This chain joins TRBV29-1 and TRBJ1-2, with 7 nucleotides matching TRBD1. The CDR3 is made up of 14 amino acids. Germline V CDR1 and CDR2: SQVTM, ANQGSEA. The V segment lost 1 base and the J segment 8 bases; nucleotides outside the gene matches: 10.

V gene TRBV6-5 combines with J gene TRBJ2-3; 8 bases are shared with TRBD2. Germline V gene lookup returns CDR1 MNHEY and CDR2 SVGAGI. The CDR3 has 15 residues. The junction had 5 bases not matched to a gene; V was cut back by 6 bases and J by 0 bases. CDR3: CASRISGTSTDTQYF. The CDR3 DNA follows: TGTGCCAGCAGGATTAGCGGGACTAGCACAGATACGCAGTATTTT.

The chain carries TRBV24-1 and TRBJ2-5; D is possibly TRBD2 (6 bases). The CDR3 has 13 residues. V dropped 9 bases and J dropped 3 bases, with 13 bases sitting between them. Germline lookup yields CDR1 KGHDR and CDR2 SFDVKD. The chain's CDR3 is CATQAPGEETQYF. The CDR3 DNA follows: TGTGCCACCCAAGCCCCGGGGGAAGAGACCCAGTACTTC.

CDR3 sequence: CASSQQDIYTF. The CDR3, as DNA: TGTGCCAGCAGTCAACAGGATATCTACACCTTC. The chain links TRBV6-6 to TRBJ1-2; weak D call: TRBD1 (5 bases). The CDR3 consists of 11 residues. The germline CDR1 and CDR2 sequences are MNHNY and SVGAGI (reference sequence). Trimming removed 5 bases at V and 10 bases at J, with 11 bases between.

The V gene is TRBV10-3, the J gene TRBJ1-5; D remains unclear. The CDR3 is 14 amino acids. Germline loops: CDR1 ENHRY, CDR2 SYGVKD. Trimming pared 3 bases from V and 0 bases from J, leaving 6 bases between. CDR3 in DNA: TGTGCCATCAGTGATACAGATAGCAATCAGCCCCAGCATTTT. This translates into CAISDTDSNQPQHF.